What follows is one T cell receptor beta chain and its context. This entry is derived from a study of beta chain features in type 1 diabetes. Overall study context: There were 107,917,701 sorted cells examined across all samples.

Expressed TCRB transcripts were sequenced after all isolated RNA was converted to cDNA. TCRdb's table, derived via immunoSEQ multiplex PCR, lists solely in-frame clones and lacks some. The data hold 450,000 to 550,000 clones, with approximately 30% observed a single time. Trimming cost V 3 bases and J 6 bases; bases outside gene matches: 14. In germline, CDR1 is GTSNPN, CDR2 SVGIG (reference sequence). The CDR3 length is 16 residues. The origin of this receptor is a man between 18 and 29 years old in good health. This chain joins TRBV30 and TRBJ1-1, with 9 bases that match TRBD1. The sample taken for sequencing was naive CD4+ T cells from blood. CDR3 amino acids: CAWRLDRGPGVAEAFF. DNA for the CDR3: TGTGCCTGGAGGTTGGACAGGGGACCTGGCGTCGCTGAAGCTTTCTTT.